This TCR beta chain was sequenced for a study of cytomegalovirus exposure and HLA in healthy donors. General study results and limits: Near-uniform donor sequencing depth was presumed by presence/absence analyses. A later analysis found most CMV-associated TCR beta chains apparently HLA-restricted.

The germline V gene encodes CDR1 PRHDT and CDR2 FYEKMQ (reference sequence). After removal of 4 bases from V and 5 bases from J, the junction contained 3 bases not matched to a gene. The CDR3 extends over 14 amino acids. The PCR used 60 Vbeta and 13 Jbeta primers. Measured with immunoSEQ multiplex PCR; TCRdb has only the in-frame clones, and not every one. This table holds around 150,000 clones, less than 90% found once. On this clone: Its antigen is unidentified.

Specimen: PBMCs. This TCR came from a man over 45 in good health and CMV-seropositive. The chain is built from TRBV13 and TRBJ2-7; TRBD2 aligns across 12 bases. The CDR3 loop is CASSSSGGVHEQYF. CDR3 coding DNA: TGTGCCAGCAGCTCTAGCGGGGGGGTCCACGAGCAGTACTTC. Full variable domain (rest looked up from reference TRBV13 and TRBJ2-7): AAGVIQSPRHLIKEKRETATLKCYPIPRHDTVYWYQQGPGQDPQFLISFYEKMQSDKGSIPDRFSAQQFSDYHSELNMSSLELGDSALYFCASSSSGGVHEQYFGPGTRLTVT.